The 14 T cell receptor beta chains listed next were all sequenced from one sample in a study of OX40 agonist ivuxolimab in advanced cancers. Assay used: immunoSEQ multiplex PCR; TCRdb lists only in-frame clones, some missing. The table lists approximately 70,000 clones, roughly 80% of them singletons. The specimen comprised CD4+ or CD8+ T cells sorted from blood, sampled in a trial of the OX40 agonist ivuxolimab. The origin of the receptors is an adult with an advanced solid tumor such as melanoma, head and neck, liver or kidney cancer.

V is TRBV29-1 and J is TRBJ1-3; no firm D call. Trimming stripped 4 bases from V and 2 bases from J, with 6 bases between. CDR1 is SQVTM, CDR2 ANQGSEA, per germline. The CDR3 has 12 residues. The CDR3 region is CSVVTPGNTIYF. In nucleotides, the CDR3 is TGCAGCGTTGTCACACCTGGAAACACCATATATTTT.

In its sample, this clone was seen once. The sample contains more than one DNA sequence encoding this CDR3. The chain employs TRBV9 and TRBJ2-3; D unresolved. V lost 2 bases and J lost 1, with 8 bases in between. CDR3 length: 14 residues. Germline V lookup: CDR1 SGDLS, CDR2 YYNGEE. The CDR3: CASSVFSRTDTQYF. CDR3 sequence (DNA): TGTGCCAGCAGCGTCTTTTCCCGCACAGATACGCAGTATTTT. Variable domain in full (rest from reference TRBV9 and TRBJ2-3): DSGVTQTPKHLITATGQRVTLRCSPRSGDLSVYWYQQSLDQGLQFLIQYYNGEERAKGNILERFSAQQFPDLHSELNLSSLELGDSALYFCASSVFSRTDTQYFGPGTRLTVL.

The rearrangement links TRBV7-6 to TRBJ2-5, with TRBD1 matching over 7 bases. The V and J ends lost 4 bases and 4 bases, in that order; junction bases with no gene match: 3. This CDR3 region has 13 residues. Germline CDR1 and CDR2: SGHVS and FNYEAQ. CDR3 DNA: TGTGCCAGCAGCTCGACAGGGTTAGAGACCCAGTACTTC. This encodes CASSSTGLETQYF.

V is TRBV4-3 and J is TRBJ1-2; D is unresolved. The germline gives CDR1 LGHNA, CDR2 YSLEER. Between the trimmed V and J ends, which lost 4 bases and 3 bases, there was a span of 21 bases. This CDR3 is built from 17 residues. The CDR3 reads CASSRNVLGGLDYGYTF. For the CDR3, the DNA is TGCGCCAGCAGCCGAAACGTTTTGGGAGGGCTCGACTATGGCTACACCTTC.

CDR3 sequence: CASSRETGGSAEAFF. CDR3 DNA sequence: TGTGCCAGCAGTCGCGAGACAGGGGGCAGCGCTGAAGCTTTCTTT. The rearrangement joins TRBV7-9 to TRBJ1-1; 10 bases match TRBD1. With 6 bases clipped from V and 6 bases from J, the junction kept 10 bases outside the gene matches. CDR3 length: 15 amino acids. Germline V gene lookup returns CDR1 SEHNR and CDR2 FQNEAQ (reference sequence).

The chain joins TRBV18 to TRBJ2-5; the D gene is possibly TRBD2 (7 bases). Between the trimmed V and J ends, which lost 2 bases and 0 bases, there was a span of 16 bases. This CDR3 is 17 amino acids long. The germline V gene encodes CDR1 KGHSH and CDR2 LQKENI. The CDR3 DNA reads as TGTGCCAGCTCACCAAGGGTGGCCGGGGGGCACCAAGAGACCCAGTACTTC. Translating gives CASSPRVAGGHQETQYF. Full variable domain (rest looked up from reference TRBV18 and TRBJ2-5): NAGVMQNPRHLVRRRGQEARLRCSPMKGHSHVYWYRQLPEEGLKFMVYLQKENIIDESGMPKERFSAEFPKEGPSILRIQQVVRGDSAAYFCASSPRVAGGHQETQYFGPGTRLLVL.

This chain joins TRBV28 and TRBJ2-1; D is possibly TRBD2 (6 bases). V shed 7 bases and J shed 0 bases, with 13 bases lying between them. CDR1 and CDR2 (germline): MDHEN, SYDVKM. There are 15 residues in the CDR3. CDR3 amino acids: CASIRGAASYNEQFF. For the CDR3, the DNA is TGTGCCAGCATCCGCGGGGCGGCCTCCTACAATGAGCAGTTCTTC.

The DNA for the CDR3 is TGCGCCAGCAGCCGGGACGGGGGCCCCTATCAGCCCCAGCATTTT. Its translation is CASSRDGGPYQPQHF. The chain has TRBV5-1 and TRBJ1-5; TRBD1 is a possible D gene (6 bases). The CDR3 length is 15 residues. Trimming shortened V by 4 bases and J by 5 bases, and 16 bases separated the two germline ends. Looked up from germline, CDR1 is SGHRS and CDR2 is YFSETQ.

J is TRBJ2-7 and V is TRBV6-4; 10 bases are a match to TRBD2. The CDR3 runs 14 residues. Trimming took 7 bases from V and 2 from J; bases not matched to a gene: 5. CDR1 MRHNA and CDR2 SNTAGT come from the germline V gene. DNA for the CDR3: TGTGCCAGCACCGGACTAGCGGAAACCTACGAGCAGTACTTC. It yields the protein CASTGLAETYEQYF.

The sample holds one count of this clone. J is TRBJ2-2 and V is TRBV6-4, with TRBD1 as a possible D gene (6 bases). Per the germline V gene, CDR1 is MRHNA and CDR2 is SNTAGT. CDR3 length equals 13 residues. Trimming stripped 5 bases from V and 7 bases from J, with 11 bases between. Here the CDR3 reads CASSSQGNGELFF. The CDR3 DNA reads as TGTGCCAGCAGTTCACAGGGAAACGGGGAGCTGTTTTTT.

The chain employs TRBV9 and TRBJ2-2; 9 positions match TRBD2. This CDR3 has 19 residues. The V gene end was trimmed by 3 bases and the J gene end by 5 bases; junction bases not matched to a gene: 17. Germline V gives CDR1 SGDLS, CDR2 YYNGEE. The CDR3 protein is CASSARVWVSSGGTGELFF. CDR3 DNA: TGTGCCAGCAGCGCCCGGGTATGGGTTTCGAGCGGGGGGACCGGGGAGCTGTTTTTT. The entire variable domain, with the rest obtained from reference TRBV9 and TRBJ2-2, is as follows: DSGVTQTPKHLITATGQRVTLRCSPRSGDLSVYWYQQSLDQGLQFLIQYYNGEERAKGNILERFSAQQFPDLHSELNLSSLELGDSALYFCASSARVWVSSGGTGELFFGEGSRLTVL.

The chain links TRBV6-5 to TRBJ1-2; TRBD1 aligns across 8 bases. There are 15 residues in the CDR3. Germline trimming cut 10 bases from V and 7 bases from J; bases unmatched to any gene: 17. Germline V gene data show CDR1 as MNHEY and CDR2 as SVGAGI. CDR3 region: CATRTGYSTIGGYTF. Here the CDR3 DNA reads TGTGCCACCAGGACAGGGTATAGCACAATCGGTGGCTACACCTTC.

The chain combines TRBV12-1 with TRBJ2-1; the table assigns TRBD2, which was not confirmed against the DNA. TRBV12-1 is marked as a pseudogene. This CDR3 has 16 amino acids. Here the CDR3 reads CASSPSGGTLGNEQFF. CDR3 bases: TGTGCCAGCAGCCCTAGCGGGGGGACCTTGGGCAATGAGCAGTTCTTC.

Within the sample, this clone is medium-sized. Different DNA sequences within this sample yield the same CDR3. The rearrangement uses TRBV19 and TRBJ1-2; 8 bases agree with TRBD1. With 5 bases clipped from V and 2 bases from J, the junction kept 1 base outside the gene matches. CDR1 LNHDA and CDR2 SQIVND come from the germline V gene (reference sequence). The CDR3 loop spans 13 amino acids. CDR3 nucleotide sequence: TGTGCCAGTAGTTACAGGGGGAACTATGGCTACACCTTC. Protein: CASSYRGNYGYTF.